The entry that follows covers one T cell receptor beta chain sequence. Its specificity is not known. The record originates from a study of T cell clones after liver transplantation. About the study: TCRbeta sequencing after a pre-transplant mixed lymphocyte reaction identified graft-donor-reactive clones, later tracked in post-transplant blood. Graft-donor-reactive sequences were compared with third-party-reactive TCRbeta sequences from pre-transplant mixed lymphocyte reactions.

Overall study results and limits: Compared with third party-reactive sequences, donor-reactive ones declined more, independent of withdrawal success.

Method: immunoSEQ multiplex PCR; TCRdb's copy keeps in-frame clones and lacks some. Among tens of thousands of clones listed, less than 90% were seen once. J gave up 5 bases and V 6 bases, and 4 bases lay outside the gene matches. Germline assignment: CDR1 MDHEN and CDR2 SYDVKM. The CDR3 sequence is 14 residues long. This receptor was taken from a human patient who received a liver transplant. A subset of T cells may come from the graft donor. The V call is TRBV28, the J call TRBJ2-1, with 10 bases lining up with TRBD2. The sample here was CD4+ T cells from blood, taken at the 22-month timepoint. CDR3 DNA sequence: TGTGCCAGCAGCAGACTAGCGGGCCACAATGAGCAGTTCTTC. Its protein is CASSRLAGHNEQFF.